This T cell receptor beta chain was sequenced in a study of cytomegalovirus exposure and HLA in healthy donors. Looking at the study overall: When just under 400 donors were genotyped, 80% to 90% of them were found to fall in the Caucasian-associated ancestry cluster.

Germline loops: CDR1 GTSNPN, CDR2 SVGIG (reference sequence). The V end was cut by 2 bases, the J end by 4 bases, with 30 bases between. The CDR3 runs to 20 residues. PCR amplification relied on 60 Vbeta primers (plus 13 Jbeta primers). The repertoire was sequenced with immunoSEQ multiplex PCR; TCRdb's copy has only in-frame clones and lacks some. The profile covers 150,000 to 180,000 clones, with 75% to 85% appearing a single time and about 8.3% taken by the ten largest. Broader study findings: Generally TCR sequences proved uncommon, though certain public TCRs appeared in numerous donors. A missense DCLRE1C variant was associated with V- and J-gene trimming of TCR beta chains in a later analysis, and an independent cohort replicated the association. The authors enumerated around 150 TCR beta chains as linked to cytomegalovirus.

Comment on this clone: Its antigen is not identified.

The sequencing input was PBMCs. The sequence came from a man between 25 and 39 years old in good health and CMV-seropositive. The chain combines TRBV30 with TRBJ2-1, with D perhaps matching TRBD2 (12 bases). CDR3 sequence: CAWSTGTGGRTSGVYNEQFF. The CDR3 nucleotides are TGTGCCTGGAGTACCGGGACAGGGGGAAGGACTAGCGGGGTGTACAATGAGCAGTTCTTC.